The present TCR beta chain was sequenced within a study of beta chain features in type 1 diabetes. Every donor provided one heparinised blood draw, which averaged approximately 120 mL. The investigators reverse transcribed all of the isolated RNA, so they sequenced expressed TCRB transcripts. The method was immunoSEQ multiplex PCR; TCRdb's version includes in-frame clones alone and lacks a portion of them. The data hold under 550,000 clones, with 9.5% to 12% observed a single time. Germline trimming cut 1 base from V and 2 bases from J; bases unmatched to any gene: 3. CDR3 length equals 17 residues. Germline CDR1 is LNHNV and CDR2 is YYDKDF (reference sequence).

This TCR derives from a woman aged 18-30 years in good health. This chain links TRBV15 with TRBJ2-5; 14 bases line up with TRBD2. The material sequenced was naive CD4+ T cells from blood. CDR3 DNA sequence: TGTGCCACCAGCAGAGCCCGACTAGCGGGGGGGCAAGAGACCCAGTACTTC. Translated: CATSRARLAGGQETQYF. Full variable domain (outside the CDR3, taken from reference TRBV15 and TRBJ2-5): DAMVIQNPRYQVTQFGKPVTLSCSQTLNHNVMYWYQQKSSQAPKLLFHYYDKDFNNEADTPDNFQSRRPNTSFCFLDIRSPGLGDTAMYLCATSRARLAGGQETQYFGPGTRLLVL.